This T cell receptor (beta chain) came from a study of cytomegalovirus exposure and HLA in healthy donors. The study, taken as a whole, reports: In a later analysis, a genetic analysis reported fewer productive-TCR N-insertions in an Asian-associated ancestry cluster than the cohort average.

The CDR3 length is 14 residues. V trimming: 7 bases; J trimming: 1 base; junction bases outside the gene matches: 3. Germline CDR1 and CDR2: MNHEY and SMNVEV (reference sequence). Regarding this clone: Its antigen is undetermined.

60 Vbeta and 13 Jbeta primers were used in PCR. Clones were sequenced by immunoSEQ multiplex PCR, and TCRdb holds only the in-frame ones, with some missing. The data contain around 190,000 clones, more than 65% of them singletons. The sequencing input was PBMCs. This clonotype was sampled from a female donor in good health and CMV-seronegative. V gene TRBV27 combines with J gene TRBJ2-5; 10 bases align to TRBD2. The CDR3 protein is CASKPSGGQETQYF. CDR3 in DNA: TGTGCCAGCAAACCTAGCGGGGGCCAAGAGACCCAGTACTTC.